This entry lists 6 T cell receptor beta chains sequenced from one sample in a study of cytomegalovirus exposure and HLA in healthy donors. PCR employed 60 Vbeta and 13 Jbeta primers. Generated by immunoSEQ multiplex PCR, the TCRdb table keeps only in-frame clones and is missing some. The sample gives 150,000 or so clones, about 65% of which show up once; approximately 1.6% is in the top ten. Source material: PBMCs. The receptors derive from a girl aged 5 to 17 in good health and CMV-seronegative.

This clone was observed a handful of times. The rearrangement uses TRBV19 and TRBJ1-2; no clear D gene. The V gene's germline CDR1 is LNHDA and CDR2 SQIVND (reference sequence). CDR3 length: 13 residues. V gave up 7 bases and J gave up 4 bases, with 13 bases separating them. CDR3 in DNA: TGTGCCAGTAATAAGGGAGAGGGCTATGGCTACACCTTC. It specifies CASNKGEGYGYTF.

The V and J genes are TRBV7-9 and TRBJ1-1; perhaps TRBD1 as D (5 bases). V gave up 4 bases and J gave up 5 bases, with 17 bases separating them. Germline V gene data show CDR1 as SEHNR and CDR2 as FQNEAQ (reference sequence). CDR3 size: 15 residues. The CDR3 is CASSSREGSGTEAFF. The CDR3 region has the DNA TGTGCCAGCAGCTCGCGGGAGGGGTCGGGGACTGAAGCTTTCTTT. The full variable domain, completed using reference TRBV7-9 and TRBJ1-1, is DTGVSQNPRHKITKRGQNVTFRCDPISEHNRLYWYRQTLGQGPEFLTYFQNEAQLEKSRLLSDRFSAERPKGSFSTLEIQRTEQGDSAMYLCASSSREGSGTEAFFGQGTRLTVV.

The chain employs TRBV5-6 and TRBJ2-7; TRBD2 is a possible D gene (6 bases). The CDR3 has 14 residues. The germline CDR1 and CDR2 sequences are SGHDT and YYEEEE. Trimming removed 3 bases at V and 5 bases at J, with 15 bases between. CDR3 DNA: TGTGCCAGCAGCTCGATCGGGGGTTACGACGAGCAGTACTTC. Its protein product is CASSSIGGYDEQYF.

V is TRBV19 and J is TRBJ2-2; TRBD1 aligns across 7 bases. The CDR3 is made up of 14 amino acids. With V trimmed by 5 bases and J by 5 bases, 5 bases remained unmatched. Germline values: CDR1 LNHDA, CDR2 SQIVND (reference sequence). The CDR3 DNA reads TGTGCCAGTAGTCCCCAACAGGGGACCGGGGAGCTGTTTTTT. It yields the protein CASSPQQGTGELFF.

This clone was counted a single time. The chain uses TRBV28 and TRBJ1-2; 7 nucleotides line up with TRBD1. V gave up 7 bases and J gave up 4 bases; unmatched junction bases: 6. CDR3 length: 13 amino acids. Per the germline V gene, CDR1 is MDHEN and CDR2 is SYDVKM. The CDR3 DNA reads TGTGCCAGCACTCAAAAGGGGGCCTATGGCTACACCTTC. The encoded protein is CASTQKGAYGYTF.

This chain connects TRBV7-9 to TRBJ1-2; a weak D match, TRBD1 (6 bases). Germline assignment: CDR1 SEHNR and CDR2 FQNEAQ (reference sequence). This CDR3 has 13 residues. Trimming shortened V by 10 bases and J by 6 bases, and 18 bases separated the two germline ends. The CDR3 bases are TGTGCCACATCGGCGGGGGGGGCGGATGGCTACACCTTC. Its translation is CATSAGGADGYTF.